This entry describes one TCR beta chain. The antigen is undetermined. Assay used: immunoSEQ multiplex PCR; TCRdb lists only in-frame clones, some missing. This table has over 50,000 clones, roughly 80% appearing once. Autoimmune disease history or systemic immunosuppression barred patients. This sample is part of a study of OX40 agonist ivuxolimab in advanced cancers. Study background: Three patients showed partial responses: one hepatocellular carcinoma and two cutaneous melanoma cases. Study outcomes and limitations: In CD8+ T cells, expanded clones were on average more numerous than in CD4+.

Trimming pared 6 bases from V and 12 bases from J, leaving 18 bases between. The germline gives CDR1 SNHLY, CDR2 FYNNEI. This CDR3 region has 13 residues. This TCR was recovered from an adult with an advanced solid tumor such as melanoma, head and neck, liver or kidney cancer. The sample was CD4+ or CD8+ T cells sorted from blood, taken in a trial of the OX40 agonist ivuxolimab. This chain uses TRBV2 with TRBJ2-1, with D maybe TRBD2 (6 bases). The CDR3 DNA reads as TGTGCCAGCAGAAACCCAGCCCCAGCGGGGCAGTTCTTC. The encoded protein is CASRNPAPAGQFF.